The clone carrying this TCR beta chain was recorded many times. Unique molecular identifiers were incorporated into the prepared TCRbeta library. TCRdb recomputed calls from the PCR reads with MiXCR, one row per CDR3 protein. The table shows around 600,000 distinct CDR3 sequences, with roughly 15% occurring only once. This specimen comes from a study of T-cell reconstitution after alpha-beta-depleted transplantation in children. V was shortened by 3 bases and J by 4 bases, with 17 bases between the two germline ends. The CDR3 length is 16 residues. The source of this sequence is a human donor who donated a stem cell graft to a child with acute myeloid leukemia. The material was PBMCs from the stem cell graft donor, obtained from the stem cell graft. J is TRBJ2-3 and V is TRBV12-3 or TRBV12-4, with D possibly being TRBD1 (5 bases). CDR3 sequence reads: CASSFPDSSQPDTQYF. In DNA form, the CDR3 reads TGTGCCAGCAGTTTCCCTGACAGCTCGCAGCCAGATACGCAGTATTTT.